One T cell receptor (beta chain) is described in this entry. Repertoires were generated with immunoSEQ multiplex PCR, while TCRdb's copy carries only in-frame clones and drops some. In the table there are approximately 72,000 clones, 80% to 90% of which are singletons. V lost 6 bases to trimming and J lost 9 bases; unmatched junction nucleotides: 17. CDR3 size: 15 residues. Germline V lookup: CDR1 SNHLY, CDR2 FYNNEI. The sample is drawn from a study of neoadjuvant anti-PD-1 for oral cavity cancer. For the study at large: Non-progressing patients received a fourth nivolumab dose near day 43, then surgery on days 50-56.

PBMCs were not maintained or expanded in culture before analysis. This TCR was sampled from a person between 40 and 85 years old with oral cavity squamous cell carcinoma. Sequenced material: PBMCs, taken before nivolumab (anti-PD-1) treatment. The rearrangement links TRBV2 to TRBJ2-7, with TRBD2 matching over 7 bases. Here the CDR3 DNA reads TGTGCCAGCAGCGGAGGGAGTGAACGGGGGAGGGCGCAGTACTTC. Its translation is CASSGGSERGRAQYF.